Below, 10 T cell receptor beta chains from the same sample are listed, as sequenced in a study of technical replicates of blood from several donors. Measured with immunoSEQ multiplex PCR; TCRdb has only the in-frame clones, and not every one. The table records 76,000 or so clones, about 86% of them present only once. The sample was PBMCs. Source of these receptors: a human donor in good health. Some clones in this sample may be carry-over from other donors' samples.

This clone was counted only a few times. The chain has TRBV4-3 and TRBJ2-7; possible D gene TRBD1, 5 bases. V lost 0 bases to trimming and J lost 5 bases, with 14 bases between them. The CDR3 totals 15 residues. The V gene's germline CDR1 is LGHNA and CDR2 YSLEER. CDR3 protein: CASSQDGNRLNEQYF. CDR3 sequence (DNA): TGCGCCAGCAGCCAAGATGGAAACAGGCTGAACGAGCAGTACTTC.

The chain is built from TRBV6-1 and TRBJ2-7, with TRBD2 identical over 9 bases. From germline, CDR1 is MNHNS and CDR2 SASEGT. The CDR3 contains 15 residues. Trimming removed 6 bases from V and 4 bases from J; junction bases left unmatched: 10. CDR3 DNA: TGTGCCAGCAGGGTAGGGGCGGGACTAGCTTACGAGCAGTACTTC. Protein sequence: CASRVGAGLAYEQYF.

This chain uses TRBV10-3 with TRBJ2-1; D remains ambiguous. V lost 6 bases and J lost 9, with 9 bases in between. Germline V gives CDR1 ENHRY, CDR2 SYGVKD. The CDR3 contains 11 residues. In DNA form, the CDR3 reads TGTGCCATCAGGAGTACGGGTGAGCAGTTCTTC. It codes for CAIRSTGEQFF.

The chain links TRBV5-1 to TRBJ1-5; 11 bases are a match to TRBD1. The germline V gene encodes CDR1 SGHRS and CDR2 YFSETQ. CDR3 length equals 16 residues. The V gene end was trimmed by 1 base and the J gene end by 4 bases; junction bases not matched to a gene: 4. This CDR3 is CASSLTGTGGNQPQHF. The CDR3 DNA reads as TGCGCCAGCAGCTTGACCGGGACAGGGGGGAATCAGCCCCAGCATTTT.

A single count supports this clone. The rearrangement joins TRBV30 to TRBJ2-7; 8 positions match TRBD1. CDR1 GTSNPN and CDR2 SVGIG come from the germline V gene (reference sequence). The CDR3 totals 13 residues. Trimming cost V 1 base and J 2 bases; bases outside gene matches: 1. This CDR3 is CAWSGTGTYEQYF. DNA for the CDR3: TGTGCCTGGAGTGGGACAGGGACCTACGAGCAGTACTTC.

The CDR3 spells CASRQGGLPMSSNQPQHF. The CDR3 nucleotides read TGTGCCAGCCGACAGGGGGGGCTCCCTATGTCTAGCAATCAGCCCCAGCATTTT. The rearrangement joins TRBV2 to TRBJ1-5; 9 bases map to TRBD1. Germline CDR1 reads SNHLY; CDR2 reads FYNNEI. This CDR3 contains 18 residues. The ends lost 8 bases at V and 0 bases at J; junction bases unmatched: 14.

V usage is TRBV4-3 and J usage is TRBJ1-2; D gene ambiguous. CDR3 length equals 16 residues. Germline V lookup: CDR1 LGHNA, CDR2 YSLEER. Trimming cost V 0 bases and J 0 bases, with 11 bases left between them. The CDR3 DNA sequence: TGCGCCAGCAGCCAAGAGCCCCACACCGCTAACTATGGCTACACCTTC. This translates into CASSQEPHTANYGYTF.

The CDR3 region is CASGSSGRADTQYF. Here the CDR3 DNA reads TGTGCCAGCGGGTCTAGCGGGAGGGCAGATACGCAGTATTTT. The J gene is TRBJ2-3, the V gene TRBV2, with 12 nucleotides matching TRBD2. The CDR3 is 14 residues long. Germline lookup yields CDR1 SNHLY and CDR2 FYNNEI. Germline trimming cut 8 bases from V and 4 bases from J; bases unmatched to any gene: 4.

This clone appeared once. The chain recombines TRBV30 with TRBJ2-1, with no clear D. The CDR3 is 12 residues long. V was trimmed by 2 bases and J by 5 bases, leaving 7 bases between them. CDR1 and CDR2 (germline): GTSNPN, SVGIG (reference sequence). CDR3 sequence: CAWSIADNEQFF. CDR3 DNA: TGTGCCTGGAGTATCGCGGACAATGAGCAGTTCTTC. The entire variable domain, with the rest obtained from reference TRBV30 and TRBJ2-1, is as follows: SQTIHQWPATLVQPVGSPLSLECTVEGTSNPNLYWYRQAAGRGLQLLFYSVGIGQISSEVPQNLSASRPQDRQFILSSKKLLLSDSGFYLCAWSIADNEQFFGPGTRLTVL.

The chain couples TRBV9 to TRBJ2-3; 10 positions match TRBD1. V was clipped by 1 base and J by 14 bases; unmatched bases: 4. The CDR3 is 12 residues long. The germline gives CDR1 SGDLS, CDR2 YYNGEE. CDR3 sequence: CASSVSRDRGYF. In nucleotides, the CDR3 is TGTGCCAGCAGCGTATCCCGGGACAGGGGGTATTTT.